The 20 T cell receptor beta chains in this list originate from one sample, sequenced in a study of early T cells in non-severe SARS-CoV-2 infection. A single record per CDR3 protein comes from TCRdb applying MiXCR to the 5' RACE reads. The table records roughly 72,000 distinct CDR3 sequences, 9.5% to 15% of them present only once. Here the sequenced sample was whole blood, taken at baseline. The receptors here all came from an adult who was a healthcare worker with PCR-confirmed SARS-CoV-2 infection or an uninfected control (not recorded which).

V and J are TRBV6-6 and TRBJ1-3; D gene uncertain. This CDR3 region has 14 residues. Trimming cost V 0 bases and J 1 base, with 4 bases left between them. The germline gives CDR1 MNHNY, CDR2 SVGAGI (reference sequence). In nucleotides, the CDR3 is TGTGCCAGCAGTTACTCGGATTCTGGAAACACCATATATTTT. Protein sequence: CASSYSDSGNTIYF.

This clonotype was observed a handful of times. The V and J genes are TRBV7-6 and TRBJ1-4; 7 positions agree with TRBD1. The CDR3 consists of 16 residues. Per germline, CDR1 SGHVS and CDR2 FNYEAQ. J was trimmed by 3 bases and V by 5 bases; bases with no gene match: 9. For the CDR3, the DNA is TGTGCCAGCAGCGCCGACAGGGTTTCGGCTAATGAAAAACTGTTTTTT. Its translation: CASSADRVSANEKLFF.

This clonotype was seen a handful of times. V and J are TRBV6-1 and TRBJ2-1, with TRBD2 matching over 11 bases. The CDR3 has 15 residues. Germline V gene data show CDR1 as MNHNS and CDR2 as SASEGT. The J segment lost 9 bases and the V segment lost 6 bases, leaving 10 bases of the junction unmatched. The CDR3 DNA reads TGTGCCAGCAGAATAGCGGGGGGGCCGTTTGGTGAGCAGTTCTTC. Protein: CASRIAGGPFGEQFF.

There are a few counts of this clonotype. V and J are TRBV11-2 and TRBJ1-2; weak D call: TRBD1 (6 bases). CDR1 is SGHAT and CDR2 is FQNNGV in the germline V gene. The CDR3 sequence is 15 residues long. Trimming pared 5 bases from V and 4 bases from J, leaving 17 bases between. The CDR3 nucleotides are TGTGCCAGCAGCCACCCAGGGGTTTCGGCCTATGGCTACACCTTC. Its protein is CASSHPGVSAYGYTF.

This clonotype has only a few counts. J is TRBJ2-2 and V is TRBV5-4; 9 bases match TRBD2. Germline trimming cut 1 base from V and 3 bases from J; bases unmatched to any gene: 7. The CDR3 totals 17 residues. CDR1 SGHNT and CDR2 YYREEE come from the germline V gene (reference sequence). CDR3 in amino acids: CASSLRSSGDHTGELFF. The CDR3 DNA reads as TGTGCCAGCAGCTTGCGGTCTAGCGGGGACCACACCGGGGAGCTGTTTTTT.

The J gene is TRBJ1-5, the V gene TRBV10-3, with TRBD1 as a possible D gene (6 bases). The CDR3 is 14 amino acids. V was pared by 2 bases and J by 4 bases, with 9 bases between. CDR1 and CDR2 (germline): ENHRY, SYGVKD. CDR3 DNA: TGTGCCATCAGTGAGGGACAGCAAAATCAGCCCCAGCATTTT. It specifies CAISEGQQNQPQHF.

This clonotype was counted many times. V gene TRBV24-1 combines with J gene TRBJ2-1, with unresolved D. The V end was cut by 5 bases, the J end by 7 bases, with 5 bases between. This CDR3 has 11 residues. CDR1 and CDR2 from the germline V gene are KGHDR and SFDVKD. The CDR3 reads CATSVGNEQFF. CDR3 nucleotide sequence: TGTGCCACCAGTGTGGGGAATGAGCAGTTCTTC.

This rearrangement joins TRBV28 to TRBJ2-1; D uncertain. The CDR3 runs to 11 residues. V shed 5 bases and J shed 7 bases, with 6 bases lying between them. Germline assignment: CDR1 MDHEN and CDR2 SYDVKM. The CDR3 is CASSANNEQFF. The CDR3 region has the DNA TGTGCCAGCAGTGCCAATAATGAGCAGTTCTTC.

This clonotype was counted a few times. This chain connects TRBV27 to TRBJ1-1; D is unresolved. The V and J ends lost 4 bases and 0 bases respectively, with 15 bases between them. The CDR3 extends over 16 amino acids. The germline V gene encodes CDR1 MNHEY and CDR2 SMNVEV (reference sequence). DNA for the CDR3: TGTGCCAGCAGTTACAGTGGATTTTGGATGAACACTGAAGCTTTCTTT. Translation gives CASSYSGFWMNTEAFF.

This clonotype was counted between two and nine times. This chain uses TRBV24-1 with TRBJ2-7; 7 bases map to TRBD1. The V segment lost 9 bases and the J segment 4 bases; nucleotides outside the gene matches: 11. Looked up from germline, CDR1 is KGHDR and CDR2 is SFDVKD. The CDR3 consists of 14 residues. The CDR3 nucleotides are TGTGCCACCGCGACCGGGACAGTCCCATACGAGCAGTACTTC. Encoded protein: CATATGTVPYEQYF.

The chain employs TRBV25-1 and TRBJ1-1; possibly TRBD1 for D (6 bases). V dropped 6 bases and J dropped 10 bases, with 12 bases sitting between them. Germline loops: CDR1 MGHDK, CDR2 SYGVNS. The CDR3 covers 11 residues. The CDR3 coding sequence is TGTGCCAGCAGGACCCTAGGGGGAGCTTTCTTT. Translated, it gives CASRTLGGAFF.

V usage is TRBV6-2 or TRBV6-3 and J usage is TRBJ1-2, with D possibly matching TRBD1 (6 bases). The CDR3 totals 15 residues. CDR1 and CDR2 (germline): MNHEY, SVGEGT. V was pared by 6 bases and J by 3 bases, with 17 bases between. The CDR3 DNA follows: TGTGCCAGCAGCCACCGACAGGACTGGGACTATGGCTACACCTTC. As protein: CASSHRQDWDYGYTF.

The J gene is TRBJ2-7, the V gene TRBV7-8; a weak D match, TRBD1 (5 bases). V dropped 1 base and J dropped 6 bases, with 16 bases sitting between them. CDR3 length: 15 residues. The germline gives CDR1 SGHVS, CDR2 FQNEAQ. The CDR3 here is CASSLGLKDTSEQYF. The CDR3 DNA reads TGTGCCAGCAGCTTAGGGTTGAAGGACACCAGCGAGCAGTACTTC.

This clonotype was found many times. This chain's CDR3 is CASSRLSSGGANEQFF. For the CDR3, the DNA is TGTGCCAGCAGCCGCCTCTCTAGCGGGGGGGCCAATGAGCAGTTCTTC. The chain uses TRBV6-5 and TRBJ2-1; TRBD2 agrees at 12 bases. The CDR3 has 16 residues. With 6 bases clipped from V and 6 bases from J, the junction kept 9 bases outside the gene matches. Germline V gene sequence: CDR1 MNHEY, CDR2 SVGAGI.

In its sample, this clonotype was seen a few times. The chain couples TRBV4-1 to TRBJ1-1; D not certain. The germline V gene has CDR1 MGHRA and CDR2 YSYEKL. This CDR3 comprises 13 residues. With 0 bases removed from V and 3 bases from J, the gap between germline ends came to 5 bases. For the CDR3, the DNA is TGCGCCAGCAGCCAAGATGCGGACACTGAAGCTTTCTTT. It encodes CASSQDADTEAFF.

This clonotype was counted a single time. This may come from a read error, since a much larger clone is one base off. The V gene is TRBV12-3 or TRBV12-4, the J gene TRBJ2-1; D is unresolved. The CDR3 covers 13 residues. The CDR3: CASGRYSCNEQFF. In DNA form, the CDR3 reads TGTGCCAGCGGCCGCTACTCCTGCAATGAGCAGTTCTTC.

This clonotype was seen ten or more times. The rearrangement uses TRBV20-1 and TRBJ1-2; no definite D call. Deletions cut 6 bases from V and 0 bases from J, with 5 bases between. CDR3 length: 11 amino acids. CDR1 DFQATT and CDR2 SNEGSKA come from the germline V gene (reference sequence). The CDR3 coding sequence is TGCAGTGCCGATTCTAACTATGGCTACACCTTC. Its protein product is CSADSNYGYTF.

This clonotype was seen a handful of times. The V call is TRBV20-1, the J call TRBJ1-1; 9 bases are shared with TRBD1. The V gene's germline CDR1 is DFQATT and CDR2 SNEGSKA (reference sequence). This CDR3 comprises 13 residues. J was trimmed by 5 bases and V by 4 bases; bases with no gene match: 5. The CDR3 DNA reads TGCAGTGCTACGAGACAGGGGGGAACTGAAGCTTTCTTT. Amino acid sequence: CSATRQGGTEAFF.

This clonotype came up a few times. The V call is TRBV29-1, the J call TRBJ2-1; no reliable D call. The CDR3 is 11 amino acids. Germline V gene sequence: CDR1 SQVTM, CDR2 ANQGSEA. Trimming cost V 4 bases and J 6 bases, with 7 bases left between them. CDR3 DNA: TGCAGCGTTGTTGACTTCAATGAGCAGTTCTTC. Translated: CSVVDFNEQFF.

In this sample, this clonotype turned up a few times. The V gene is TRBV12-3 or TRBV12-4, the J gene TRBJ2-5; 12 nucleotides line up with TRBD2. V lost 2 bases and J lost 9; bases outside the gene matches: 13. The CDR3 is 17 residues long. CDR3 nucleotide sequence: TGTGCCAGCAGTTTAAAAATCAGACTAGCGGGGGTCCCAGCCCAGTACTTC. Encoded protein: CASSLKIRLAGVPAQYF.